Each of the 13 T cell receptor beta chains below was sequenced from the same sample in a study of T cells in Graves' hyperthyroidism and ophthalmopathy. TCR beta CDR3 regions were amplified from RNA. Carried out on the TCR CDR3, a first-round RT-PCR used the HTBI primer set. MiXCR was run by TCRdb on the multiplex PCR reads, yielding one entry per CDR3 protein. The data show some 300,000 distinct CDR3 sequences, 16% seen once. Sample: blood. The receptors were gathered from a man aged 25-40 years with Graves' hyperthyroidism.

The V and J genes are TRBV6-2 or TRBV6-3 and TRBJ2-4, with TRBD2 matching 7 bases. The ends lost 5 bases at V and 7 bases at J; junction bases unmatched: 14. CDR1 is MNHEY, CDR2 SVGEGT, per germline. This CDR3 is 16 amino acids long. CDR3 residues: CASSVLWEGHRNIQYF. The CDR3 DNA reads TGTGCCAGCAGTGTGCTATGGGAGGGCCATCGGAACATTCAGTACTTC.

This clonotype was counted many times. This chain connects TRBV28 to TRBJ2-7; D may be TRBD1 (5 bases). V was clipped by 6 bases and J by 3 bases, with 9 bases between them. From germline, CDR1 is MDHEN and CDR2 SYDVKM. The CDR3 is made up of 12 amino acids. CDR3 in DNA: TGTGCCAGCAGGGCAGGGCACTACGAGCAGTACTTC. Translated: CASRAGHYEQYF.

This clonotype was detected many times. V gene TRBV18 combines with J gene TRBJ1-3; no clear D. The CDR3 consists of 16 residues. Germline V CDR1 and CDR2: KGHSH, LQKENI. V lost 2 bases, J lost 1 base, and 12 bases lay in between. The CDR3: CASSPADVKSGNTIYF. The CDR3 DNA follows: TGTGCCAGCTCACCAGCGGACGTCAAATCTGGAAACACCATATATTTT.

This clonotype showed up many times. This rearrangement joins TRBV20-1 to TRBJ1-1; possibly TRBD1 for D (5 bases). V was pared by 3 bases and J by 0 bases, with 8 bases between. CDR3 length: 13 residues. Germline-derived CDR1 and CDR2 are DFQATT and SNEGSKA (reference sequence). CDR3 sequence reads: CSARGTLNTEAFF. In DNA, the CDR3 is TGCAGTGCTAGGGGGACCTTGAACACTGAAGCTTTCTTT.

This clonotype was recorded many times. The chain joins TRBV5-6 to TRBJ1-2; no clear D. The CDR3 sequence is 14 residues long. The germline V gene encodes CDR1 SGHDT and CDR2 YYEEEE. Trimming removed 0 bases at V and 8 bases at J, with 14 bases between. Here the CDR3 reads CASSLGTQIQGYTF. CDR3 DNA: TGTGCCAGCAGCTTGGGGACTCAAATACAGGGCTACACCTTC.

Ten or more counts support this clonotype. The DNA for the CDR3 is TGTGCCAGTTCGGGACTCCCGAACACTGAAGCTTTCTTT. It encodes CASSGLPNTEAFF. The chain employs TRBV28 and TRBJ1-1, with D possibly TRBD1 on 5 matching bases. Germline CDR1 MDHEN, CDR2 SYDVKM. The CDR3 has 13 residues. V gave up 9 bases and J gave up 1 base, with 12 bases separating them. Full variable domain (remainder filled in from reference TRBV28 and TRBJ1-1): DVKVTQSSRYLVKRTGEKVFLECVQDMDHENMFWYRQDPGLGLRLIYFSYDVKMKEKGDIPEGYSVSREKKERFSLILESASTNQTSMYLCASSGLPNTEAFFGQGTRLTVV.

This clonotype occurred many times. The rearrangement joins TRBV11-2 to TRBJ1-2; D unresolved. CDR3 length: 17 amino acids. Trimming removed 5 bases from V and 5 bases from J, with 24 bases in between. Germline CDR1 SGHAT, CDR2 FQNNGV. The CDR3 here is CASSEQKVGGIYYGYTF. CDR3 DNA sequence: TGTGCCAGCAGCGAACAAAAGGTCGGCGGGATTTATTATGGCTACACCTTC.

The CDR3 coding sequence is TGTGCCAGTAGTATGGGGAGCCCTACCTACGAGCAGTACTTC. Translation: CASSMGSPTYEQYF. The rearrangement joins TRBV19 to TRBJ2-7, with D possibly being TRBD2 (5 bases). Trimming pared 3 bases from V and 2 bases from J, leaving 11 bases between. Germline V gene sequence: CDR1 LNHDA, CDR2 SQIVND (reference sequence). CDR3 length equals 14 residues.

This clonotype was found many times. V usage is TRBV11-2 and J usage is TRBJ2-7; D may correspond to TRBD1 or TRBD2 (5 bases each). Germline assignment: CDR1 SGHAT and CDR2 FQNNGV. The CDR3 is 15 residues long. V was pared by 4 bases and J by 6 bases, with 19 bases between. This CDR3 reads CASSYNTGDGGEQYF. In DNA form, the CDR3 reads TGTGCCAGCAGCTATAACACCGGGGACGGCGGCGAGCAGTACTTC.

The table lists this clonotype with many counts. The chain has TRBV11-2 and TRBJ1-1; no definite D call. The CDR3 spans 12 residues. The ends were cut back, 5 bases at V and 1 base at J, with 5 bases in the middle. Germline CDR1 SGHAT, CDR2 FQNNGV. Here the CDR3 reads CASSTRNTEAFF. The CDR3, as DNA: TGTGCCAGCAGCACCCGGAACACTGAAGCTTTCTTT.

The chain is built from TRBV11-2 and TRBJ1-5; TRBD1 matches 8 bases. From germline, CDR1 is SGHAT and CDR2 FQNNGV. The CDR3 is 14 residues long. The V segment lost 5 bases and the J segment 6 bases; nucleotides outside the gene matches: 6. The chain's CDR3 is CASSLGQGRQPQHF. CDR3 nucleotide sequence: TGTGCCAGCAGCCTCGGACAGGGCCGTCAGCCCCAGCATTTT.

In its sample, this clonotype was seen a few times. The chain carries TRBV7-9 and TRBJ1-2; D ambiguous. Looked up from germline, CDR1 is SEHNR and CDR2 is FQNEAQ (reference sequence). Trimming took 3 bases from V and 4 from J, leaving 15 bases between them. This CDR3 spans 15 amino acids. The CDR3: CASSFVGFVFYGYTF. CDR3 DNA: TGTGCCAGCAGCTTTGTGGGGTTCGTCTTCTATGGCTACACCTTC.

This clonotype appeared a few times. The chain couples TRBV6-2 or TRBV6-3 to TRBJ2-7, with 7 bases fitting TRBD1. CDR1 and CDR2 (germline): MNHEY, SVGEGT. V lost 2 bases and J lost 5; bases outside the gene matches: 9. The CDR3 covers 15 residues. CDR3 amino acids: CASSYPLGGDDEQYF. In DNA form, the CDR3 reads TGTGCCAGCAGTTACCCCCTAGGGGGCGATGACGAGCAGTACTTC.